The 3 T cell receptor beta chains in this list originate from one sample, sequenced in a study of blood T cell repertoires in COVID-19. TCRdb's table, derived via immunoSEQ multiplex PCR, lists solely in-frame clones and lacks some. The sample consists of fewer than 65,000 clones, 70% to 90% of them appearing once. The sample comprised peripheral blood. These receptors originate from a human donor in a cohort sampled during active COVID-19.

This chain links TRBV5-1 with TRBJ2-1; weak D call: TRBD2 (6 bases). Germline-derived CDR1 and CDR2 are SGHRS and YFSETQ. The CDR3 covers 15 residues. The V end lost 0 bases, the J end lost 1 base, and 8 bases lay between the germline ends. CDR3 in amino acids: CASSLARGSYNEQFF. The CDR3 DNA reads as TGCGCCAGCAGCTTGGCCCGGGGGTCCTACAATGAGCAGTTCTTC. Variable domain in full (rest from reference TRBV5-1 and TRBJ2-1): KAGVTQTPRYLIKTRGQQVTLSCSPISGHRSVSWYQQTPGQGLQFLFEYFSETQRNKGNFPGRFSGRQFSNSRSEMNVSTLELGDSALYLCASSLARGSYNEQFFGPGTRLTVL.

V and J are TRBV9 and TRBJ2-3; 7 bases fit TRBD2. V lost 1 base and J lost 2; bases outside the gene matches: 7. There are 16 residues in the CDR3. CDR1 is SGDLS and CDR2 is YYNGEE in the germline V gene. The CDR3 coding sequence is TGTGCCAGCAGCGTATCACCCGGGGGGACCACAGATACGCAGTATTTT. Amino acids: CASSVSPGGTTDTQYF.

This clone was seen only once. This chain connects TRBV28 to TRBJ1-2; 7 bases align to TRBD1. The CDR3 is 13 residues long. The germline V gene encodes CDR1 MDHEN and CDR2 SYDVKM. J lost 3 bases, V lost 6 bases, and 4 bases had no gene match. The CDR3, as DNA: TGTGCCAGCAGCCAAGGGGGCCACTATGGCTACACCTTC. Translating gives CASSQGGHYGYTF.